These 5 T cell receptor beta chains were all obtained from the same sample, sequenced in a study of blood T cell repertoires in COVID-19. The table came from immunoSEQ multiplex PCR; TCRdb's copy has only in-frame clones and leaves some out. The table has around 340,000 clones, around 88% seen once. The sample comprised peripheral blood. The receptors here all came from a woman aged 55-70 years with COVID-19, enrolled during active disease.

This chain uses TRBV19 with TRBJ1-2; tentative D call: TRBD1 (5 bases). The germline V gene has CDR1 LNHDA and CDR2 SQIVND (reference sequence). Trimming pared 6 bases from V and 5 bases from J, leaving 10 bases between. This CDR3 has 12 amino acids. CDR3 sequence: CASSQRQYGYTF. CDR3 in DNA: TGTGCCAGTAGCCAACGACAGTATGGCTACACCTTC.

The J gene is TRBJ1-2, the V gene TRBV14; a possible D gene is TRBD1 (5 bases). CDR1 is SGHDN and CDR2 is FVKESK in the germline V gene. This CDR3 has 15 residues. The V end was cut by 4 bases, the J end by 4 bases, with 16 bases between. The CDR3 region is CASSPRTQVGYGYTF. The CDR3 nucleotides are TGTGCCAGCAGCCCTAGGACACAAGTTGGCTATGGCTACACCTTC.

The chain uses TRBV5-1 and TRBJ1-5; D perhaps matches TRBD1 (6 bases). CDR3 length: 14 residues. The V end lost 0 bases, the J end lost 6 bases, and 10 bases lay between the germline ends. The germline CDR1 and CDR2 sequences are SGHRS and YFSETQ. This chain's CDR3 is CASSLVGAGQPQHF. The CDR3 coding sequence is TGCGCCAGCAGCTTGGTGGGGGCAGGTCAGCCCCAGCATTTT.

The chain uses TRBV11-2 and TRBJ2-7; 7 nucleotides match TRBD1. The CDR3 contains 15 residues. Germline V lookup: CDR1 SGHAT, CDR2 FQNNGV. V dropped 5 bases and J dropped 2; count of bases not matched to a gene: 9. The CDR3 bases are TGTGCCAGCAGCCCGGACAGGATTTATCCCTACGAGCAGTACTTC. This codes for CASSPDRIYPYEQYF.

Here the CDR3 DNA reads TGCGCCAGCAGCCAAGAGGAGGGCAGTGGAGCCCTCCACTTT. This gives the protein CASSQEEGSGALHF. The V and J genes are TRBV4-3 and TRBJ1-6; the D is unclear. The CDR3 runs to 14 residues. Looked up from germline, CDR1 is LGHNA and CDR2 is YSLEER. V lost 0 bases and J 14 bases, leaving 14 bases between the germline ends.